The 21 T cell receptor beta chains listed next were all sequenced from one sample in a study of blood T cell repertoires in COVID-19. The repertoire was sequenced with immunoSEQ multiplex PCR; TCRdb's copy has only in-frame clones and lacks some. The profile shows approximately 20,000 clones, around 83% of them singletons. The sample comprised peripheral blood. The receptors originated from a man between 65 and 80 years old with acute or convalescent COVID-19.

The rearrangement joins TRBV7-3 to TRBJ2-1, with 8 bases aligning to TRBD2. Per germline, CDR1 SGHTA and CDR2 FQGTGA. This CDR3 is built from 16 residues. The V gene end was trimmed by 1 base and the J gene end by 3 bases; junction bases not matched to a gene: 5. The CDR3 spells CASSLSGAGVYNEQFF. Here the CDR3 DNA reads TGTGCCAGCAGCTTAAGTGGAGCGGGAGTCTACAATGAGCAGTTCTTC.

CDR3 in amino acids: CASSRDRQAYDGYTF. The CDR3 DNA follows: TGCGCCAGCAGTCGCGACCGACAGGCCTACGATGGCTACACCTTC. This chain joins TRBV5-1 and TRBJ1-2, with a possible D match to TRBD1 (6 bases). The germline V gene has CDR1 SGHRS and CDR2 YFSETQ. This CDR3 is built from 15 residues. V gave up 5 bases and J gave up 6 bases, with 20 bases separating them.

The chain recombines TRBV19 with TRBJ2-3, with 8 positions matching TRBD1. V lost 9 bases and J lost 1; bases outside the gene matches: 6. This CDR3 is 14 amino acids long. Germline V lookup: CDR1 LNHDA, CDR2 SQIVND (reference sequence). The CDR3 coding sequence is TGTGCCAGCTCCACAGGGGGTGGCACAGATACGCAGTATTTT. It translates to CASSTGGGTDTQYF.

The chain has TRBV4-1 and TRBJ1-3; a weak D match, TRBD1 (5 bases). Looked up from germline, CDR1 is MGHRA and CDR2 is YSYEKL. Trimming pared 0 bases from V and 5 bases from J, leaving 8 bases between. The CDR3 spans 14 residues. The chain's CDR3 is CASSQDPGRNTIYF. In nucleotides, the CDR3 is TGCGCCAGCAGCCAAGATCCAGGGAGAAACACCATATATTTT.

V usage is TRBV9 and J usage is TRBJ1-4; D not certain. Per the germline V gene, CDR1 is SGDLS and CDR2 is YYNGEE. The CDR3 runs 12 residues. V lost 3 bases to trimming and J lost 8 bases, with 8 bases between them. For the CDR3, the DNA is TGTGCCAGCAGCGCGGCCGGGGAAAAACTGTTTTTT. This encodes CASSAAGEKLFF.

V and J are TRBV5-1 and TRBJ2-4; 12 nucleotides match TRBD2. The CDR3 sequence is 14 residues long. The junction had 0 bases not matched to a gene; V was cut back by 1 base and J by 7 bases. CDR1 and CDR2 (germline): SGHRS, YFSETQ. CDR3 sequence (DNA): TGCGCCAGCAGCTTGACTAGCGGGAGGAACATTCAGTACTTC. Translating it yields CASSLTSGRNIQYF.

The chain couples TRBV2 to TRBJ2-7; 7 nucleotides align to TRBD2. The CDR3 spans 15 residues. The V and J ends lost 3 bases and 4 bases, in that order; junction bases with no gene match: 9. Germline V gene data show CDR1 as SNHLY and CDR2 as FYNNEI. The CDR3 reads CASSDLGGSGYEQYF. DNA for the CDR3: TGTGCCAGCAGTGATTTGGGGGGGTCGGGATACGAGCAGTACTTC.

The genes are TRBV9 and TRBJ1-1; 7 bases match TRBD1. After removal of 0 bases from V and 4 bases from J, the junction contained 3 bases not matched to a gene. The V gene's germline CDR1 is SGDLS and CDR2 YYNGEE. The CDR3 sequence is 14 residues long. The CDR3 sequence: CASSVAGGTTEAFF. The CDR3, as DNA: TGTGCCAGCAGCGTAGCAGGGGGAACCACTGAAGCTTTCTTT.

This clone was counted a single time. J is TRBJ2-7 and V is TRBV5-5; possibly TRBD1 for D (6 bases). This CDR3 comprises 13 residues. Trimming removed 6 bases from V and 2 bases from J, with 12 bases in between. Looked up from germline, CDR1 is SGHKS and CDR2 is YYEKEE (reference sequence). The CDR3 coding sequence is TGTGCCAGCACCACCGGGACACCCTACGAGCAGTACTTC. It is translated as CASTTGTPYEQYF.

CDR3 in amino acids: CASSKAPRGGMYMNTEAFF. The CDR3 DNA reads TGTGCCAGCAGCAAAGCCCCTCGGGGCGGGATGTACATGAACACTGAAGCTTTCTTT. The chain links TRBV21-1 to TRBJ1-1. TRBV21-1 is a documented pseudogene. This CDR3 has 19 amino acids.

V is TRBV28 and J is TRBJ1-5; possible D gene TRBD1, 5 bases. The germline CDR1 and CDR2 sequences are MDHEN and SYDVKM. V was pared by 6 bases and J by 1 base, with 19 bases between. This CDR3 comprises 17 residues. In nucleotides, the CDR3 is TGTGCCAGCAGCGGGACGGGAGTCCTAAGGAGCAATCAGCCCCAGCATTTT. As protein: CASSGTGVLRSNQPQHF.

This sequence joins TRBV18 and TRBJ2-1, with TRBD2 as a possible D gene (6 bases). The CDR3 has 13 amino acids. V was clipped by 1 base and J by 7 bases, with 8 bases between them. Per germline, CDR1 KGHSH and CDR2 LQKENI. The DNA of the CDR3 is TGTGCCAGCTCACCACGCCTAGCGAATGAGCAGTTCTTC. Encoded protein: CASSPRLANEQFF.

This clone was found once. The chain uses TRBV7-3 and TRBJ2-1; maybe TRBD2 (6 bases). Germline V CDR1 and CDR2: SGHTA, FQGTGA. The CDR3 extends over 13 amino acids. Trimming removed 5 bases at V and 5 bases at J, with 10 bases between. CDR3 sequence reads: CASSGGTDNEQFF. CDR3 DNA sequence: TGTGCCAGCAGCGGGGGGACCGACAATGAGCAGTTCTTC.

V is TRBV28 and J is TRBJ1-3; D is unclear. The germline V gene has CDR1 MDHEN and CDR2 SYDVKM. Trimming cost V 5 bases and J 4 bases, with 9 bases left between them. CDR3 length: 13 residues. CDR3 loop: CASSIDSGNTIYF. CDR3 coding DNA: TGTGCCAGCAGTATAGATAGCGGAAACACCATATATTTT.

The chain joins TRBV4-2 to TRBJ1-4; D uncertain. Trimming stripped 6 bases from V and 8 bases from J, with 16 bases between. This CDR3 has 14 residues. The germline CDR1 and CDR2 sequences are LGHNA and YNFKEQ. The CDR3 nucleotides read TGTGCCAGCAGTCTGGCAACATTTAACGAAAAACTGTTTTTT. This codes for CASSLATFNEKLFF.

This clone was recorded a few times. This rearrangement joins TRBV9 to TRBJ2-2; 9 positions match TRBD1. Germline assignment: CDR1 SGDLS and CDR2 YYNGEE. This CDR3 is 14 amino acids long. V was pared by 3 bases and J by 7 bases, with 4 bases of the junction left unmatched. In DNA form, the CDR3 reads TGTGCCAGCAGCGCGGGACAGGGAATCGGGGAGCTGTTTTTT. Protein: CASSAGQGIGELFF.

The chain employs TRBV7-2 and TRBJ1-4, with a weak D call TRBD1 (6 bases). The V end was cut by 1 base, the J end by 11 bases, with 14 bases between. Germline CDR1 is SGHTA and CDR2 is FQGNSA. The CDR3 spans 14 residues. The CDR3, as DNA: TGTGCCAGCAGCTTAGACCAGGGGAGTGGGAAACTGTTTTTT. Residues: CASSLDQGSGKLFF.

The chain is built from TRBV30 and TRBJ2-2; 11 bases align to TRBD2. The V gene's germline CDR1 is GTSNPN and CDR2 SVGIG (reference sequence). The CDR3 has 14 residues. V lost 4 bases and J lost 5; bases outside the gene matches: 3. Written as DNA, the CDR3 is TGTGCCTGGACTCTAGCGGGAGGTACCGGGGAGCTGTTTTTT. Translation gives CAWTLAGGTGELFF. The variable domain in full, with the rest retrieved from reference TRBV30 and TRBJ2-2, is SQTIHQWPATLVQPVGSPLSLECTVEGTSNPNLYWYRQAAGRGLQLLFYSVGIGQISSEVPQNLSASRPQDRQFILSSKKLLLSDSGFYLCAWTLAGGTGELFFGEGSRLTVL.

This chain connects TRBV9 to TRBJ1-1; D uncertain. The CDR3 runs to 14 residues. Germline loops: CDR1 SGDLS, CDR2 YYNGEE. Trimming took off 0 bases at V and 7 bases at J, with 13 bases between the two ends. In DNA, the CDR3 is TGTGCCAGCAGCGTAGCTCCCGGCGGTGGTGAAGCTTTCTTT. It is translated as CASSVAPGGGEAFF.

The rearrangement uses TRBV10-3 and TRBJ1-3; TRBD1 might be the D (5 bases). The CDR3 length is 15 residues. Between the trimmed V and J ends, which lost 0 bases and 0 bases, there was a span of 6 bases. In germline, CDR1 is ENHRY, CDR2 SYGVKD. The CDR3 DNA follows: TGTGCCATCAGTGAGTCGACAGACTCTGGAAACACCATATATTTT. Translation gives CAISESTDSGNTIYF.

In nucleotides, the CDR3 is TGTGCCAGCAGCCAAGGACAGCTTAATGAAAAACTGTTTTTT. Amino acids: CASSQGQLNEKLFF. This sequence joins TRBV14 and TRBJ1-4, with a possible D match to TRBD1 (5 bases). The length of the CDR3 is 14 residues. Trimming took off 1 base at V and 4 bases at J, with 7 bases between the two ends. CDR1 is SGHDN and CDR2 is FVKESK in the germline V gene.